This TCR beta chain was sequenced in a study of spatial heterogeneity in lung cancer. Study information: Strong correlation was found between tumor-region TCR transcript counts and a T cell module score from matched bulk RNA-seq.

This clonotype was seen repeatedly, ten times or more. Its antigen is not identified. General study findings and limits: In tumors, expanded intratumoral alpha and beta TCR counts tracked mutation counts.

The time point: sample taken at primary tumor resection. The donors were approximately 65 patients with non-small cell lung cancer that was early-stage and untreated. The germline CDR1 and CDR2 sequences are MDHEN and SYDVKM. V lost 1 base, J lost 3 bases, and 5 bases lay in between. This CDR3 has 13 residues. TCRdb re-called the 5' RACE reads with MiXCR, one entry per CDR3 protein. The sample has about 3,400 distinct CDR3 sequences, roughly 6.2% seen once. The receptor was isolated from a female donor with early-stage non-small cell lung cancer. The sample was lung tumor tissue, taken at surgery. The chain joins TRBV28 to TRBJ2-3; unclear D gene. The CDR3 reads CASSLFPTDTQYF. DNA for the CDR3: TGTGCCAGCAGTTTATTTCCAACAGATACGCAGTATTTT. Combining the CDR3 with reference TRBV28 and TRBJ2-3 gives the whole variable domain DVKVTQSSRYLVKRTGEKVFLECVQDMDHENMFWYRQDPGLGLRLIYFSYDVKMKEKGDIPEGYSVSREKKERFSLILESASTNQTSMYLCASSLFPTDTQYFGPGTRLTVL.